This T cell receptor (beta chain) was recovered during a study of technical replicates of blood from several donors. Some clones are missing from TCRdb's copy, which holds only in-frame ones; the method was immunoSEQ multiplex PCR. The table has more than 10,000 clones, just over 85% seen once. V was clipped by 6 bases and J by 6 bases, with 12 bases between them. This CDR3 region has 12 residues. Germline V gives CDR1 SGHTA, CDR2 FQGNSA. Material for sequencing was PBMCs. This sequence originates from a human donor in good health. The chain combines TRBV7-2 with TRBJ2-7; a possible D gene is TRBD1 (5 bases). CDR3: CASSSYQGEQYF. The CDR3 DNA reads TGTGCCAGCAGTTCATATCAGGGCGAGCAGTACTTC.